This entry lists 10 T cell receptor beta chains sequenced from one sample in a study of shared T cell receptors in the human thymus. Repertoires were generated with immunoSEQ multiplex PCR, while TCRdb's copy carries only in-frame clones and drops some. The data hold roughly 710,000 clones, with roughly 85% observed a single time. The sample also formed part of further work on human thymus T cells.

Sequenced sample: thymocytes. The receptors stem from a girl under three years old with a congenital heart defect.

This clone was found a few times. J is TRBJ1-2 and V is TRBV5-1; TRBD1 aligns across 8 bases. The CDR3 covers 14 residues. CDR1 and CDR2 from the germline V gene are SGHRS and YFSETQ. V dropped 7 bases and J dropped 5; count of bases not matched to a gene: 10. In DNA, the CDR3 is TGCGCCAGCTTCGCCAACAGGGGGGAATATGGCTACACCTTC. Its translation is CASFANRGEYGYTF.

The genes are TRBV2 and TRBJ1-4; unclear D gene. In germline, CDR1 is SNHLY, CDR2 FYNNEI. The V gene lost 8 bases and the J gene lost 7 bases, with 17 bases spanning the gap. This CDR3 has 14 amino acids. In DNA, the CDR3 is TGTGCCAGCCCCCCGGTGTTTGTGCGTGAAAAACTGTTTTTT. Amino acids: CASPPVFVREKLFF.

In its sample, this clone was seen once. The chain couples TRBV18 to TRBJ1-5, with D possibly being TRBD1 (5 bases). The V gene lost 3 bases and the J gene lost 6 bases, with 12 bases spanning the gap. The CDR3 runs 14 residues. Germline CDR1 is KGHSH and CDR2 is LQKENI. As DNA, the CDR3 is TGTGCCAGCTCACCTGCAGGGATCGGTCAGCCCCAGCATTTT. Amino acid sequence: CASSPAGIGQPQHF.

This chain uses TRBV27 with TRBJ1-1; 7 bases fit TRBD1. Germline V CDR1 and CDR2: MNHEY, SMNVEV (reference sequence). V trimming: 5 bases; J trimming: 0 bases; junction bases outside the gene matches: 15. CDR3 length: 18 residues. The CDR3 sequence is CASSRSMTRDSMNTEAFF. The DNA for the CDR3 is TGTGCCAGCAGTCGTTCTATGACGAGGGACAGCATGAACACTGAAGCTTTCTTT.

The CDR3: CAIQRCFSNQPQHF. The CDR3 DNA sequence: TGCGCCATCCAACGGTGTTTTAGCAATCAGCCCCAGCATTTT. V gene TRBV10-1 combines with J gene TRBJ1-5; D is ambiguous. Germline CDR1 WNHNN, CDR2 SYGVQD (reference sequence). The CDR3 length is 14 residues. Trimming shortened V by 10 bases and J by 0 bases, and 13 bases separated the two germline ends.

The gene calls are TRBV19 and TRBJ1-5; no clear D gene. The CDR3 consists of 13 residues. The germline V gene encodes CDR1 LNHDA and CDR2 SQIVND (reference sequence). Deletions cut 7 bases from V and 4 bases from J, with 11 bases between. The DNA of the CDR3 is TGTGCCAGTACCCCGGGGATAAATCAGCCCCAGCATTTT. Translation: CASTPGINQPQHF. The full variable domain, with the rest looked up from reference TRBV19 and TRBJ1-5, is DGGITQSPKYLFRKEGQNVTLSCEQNLNHDAMYWYRQDPGQGLRLIYYSQIVNDFQKGDIAEGYSVSREKKESFPLTVTSAQKNPTAFYLCASTPGINQPQHFGDGTRLSIL.

The gene calls are TRBV7-9 and TRBJ1-3, with TRBD1 matching over 7 bases. The CDR3 has 18 amino acids. With 4 bases clipped from V and 0 bases from J, the junction kept 12 bases outside the gene matches. Germline V gene sequence: CDR1 SEHNR, CDR2 FQNEAQ (reference sequence). Here the CDR3 DNA reads TGTGCCAGCAGCTCTAAGGGATCTTGGGACAGCTCTGGAAACACCATATATTTT. The encoded protein is CASSSKGSWDSSGNTIYF.

CDR3: CASRSGDFSSSYNEQFF. The CDR3 DNA is TGTGCCAGCAGGTCGGGGGACTTCTCAAGTTCCTACAATGAGCAGTTCTTC. J is TRBJ2-1 and V is TRBV7-8; weak D call: TRBD2 (6 bases). Between the trimmed V and J ends, which lost 6 bases and 1 base, there was a span of 19 bases. The CDR3 runs 17 residues. Germline V gene data show CDR1 as SGHVS and CDR2 as FQNEAQ.

The CDR3 nucleotides are TGCGCCAGCAGCCACCGGACTAGCGGGGGATCCTCCTACGAGCAGTACTTC. It translates to CASSHRTSGGSSYEQYF. The chain uses TRBV4-1 and TRBJ2-7; the match to TRBD2 covers 13 bases. CDR3 length: 17 amino acids. Germline loops: CDR1 MGHRA, CDR2 YSYEKL. With V trimmed by 3 bases and J by 0 bases, 5 bases remained unmatched.

J is TRBJ2-3 and V is TRBV4-3, with 10 bases identical to TRBD1. V shed 0 bases and J 1 base; nucleotides not matched to a gene: 1. Germline V gene sequence: CDR1 LGHNA, CDR2 YSLEER. The CDR3 has 16 amino acids. CDR3 sequence: CASSQDGTGGTDTQYF. In DNA form, the CDR3 reads TGCGCCAGCAGCCAAGATGGGACAGGGGGCACAGATACGCAGTATTTT.